This TCR beta chain was sequenced during a study of T cell responses to AZD1222 COVID-19 vaccine. Study results and caveats: White British people made up most donors, females outnumbered males, and clonal diversity was possibly underestimated. Only a handful of people who got AZD1222 tested seropositive at baseline. Increased Spike-specific TCR breadth and depth were observed after two AZD1222 doses. Within unmutated variant regions lay the reported targets of nearly half of spike-specific TCRs.

Concerning this clone: Its antigen is not identified.

Germline V CDR1 and CDR2: ENHRY, SYGVKD. The CDR3 sequence is 15 residues long. Trimming pared 10 bases from V and 0 bases from J, leaving 17 bases between. Using immunoSEQ multiplex PCR, the repertoire was profiled, and TCRdb retains in-frame clones only, with some absent. The sample yields approximately 57,000 clones, 86% seen once. This sample comprised peripheral blood, obtained on day 0 of AZD1222 vaccination. The V call is TRBV10-3, the J call TRBJ2-3; D gene unclear. This TCR came from an adult in good health. Here the CDR3 reads CATIRQDPSTDTQYF. The CDR3 coding sequence is TGTGCCACCATAAGACAAGATCCTAGCACAGATACGCAGTATTTT.